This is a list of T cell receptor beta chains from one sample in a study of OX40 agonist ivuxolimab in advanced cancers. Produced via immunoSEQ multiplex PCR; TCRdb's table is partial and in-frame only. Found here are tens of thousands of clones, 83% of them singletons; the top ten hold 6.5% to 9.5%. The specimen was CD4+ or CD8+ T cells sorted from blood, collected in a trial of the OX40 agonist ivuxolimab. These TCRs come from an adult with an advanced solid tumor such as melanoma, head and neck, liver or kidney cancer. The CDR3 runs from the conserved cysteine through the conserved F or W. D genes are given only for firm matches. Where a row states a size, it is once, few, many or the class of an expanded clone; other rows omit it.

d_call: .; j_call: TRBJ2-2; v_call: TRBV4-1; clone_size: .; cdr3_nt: TGCGCCAGCAGCCCGGGGGACACCAGGACCGGGGAGCTGTTTTTT; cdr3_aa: CASSPGDTRTGELFF
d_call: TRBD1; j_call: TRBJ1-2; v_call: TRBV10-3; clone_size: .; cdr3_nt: TGTGCCATCAGTGAGCCGGACCCGGACAGGGAGCGCTATGGCTACACCTTC; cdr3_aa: CAISEPDPDRERYGYTF
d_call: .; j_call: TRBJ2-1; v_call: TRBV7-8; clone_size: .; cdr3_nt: TGTGCCAGCAGCCTAAGGGCAGGGCTCAATGAGCAGTTCTTC; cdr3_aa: CASSLRAGLNEQFF
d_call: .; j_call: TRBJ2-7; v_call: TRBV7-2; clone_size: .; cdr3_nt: TGTGCCAGCAGCTTAGCTCATAGAGGGGGGAACGAGCAGTACTTC; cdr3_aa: CASSLAHRGGNEQYF
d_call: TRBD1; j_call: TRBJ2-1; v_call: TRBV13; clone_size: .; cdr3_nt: TGTGCCAGCAGCTTCGGGACAGCCCGCTCTCATGAGCAGTTCTTC; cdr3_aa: CASSFGTARSHEQFF
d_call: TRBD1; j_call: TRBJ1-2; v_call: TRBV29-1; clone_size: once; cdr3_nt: TGCAGCGTTGAAGACGAAAAGGGGGCGAACTATGGTTACACCTTC; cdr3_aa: CSVEDEKGANYGYTF
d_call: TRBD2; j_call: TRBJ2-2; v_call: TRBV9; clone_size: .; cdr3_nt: TGTGCCAGCAGCCTAGCGGGGGGCGATACCGGGGAGCTGTTTTTT; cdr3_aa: CASSLAGGDTGELFF
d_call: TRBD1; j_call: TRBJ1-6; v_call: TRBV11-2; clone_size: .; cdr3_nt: TGTGCCAGCAGTCTTACTAACGACAGGGCCCGGGGATCACCCCTCCACTTT; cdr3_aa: CASSLTNDRARGSPLHF
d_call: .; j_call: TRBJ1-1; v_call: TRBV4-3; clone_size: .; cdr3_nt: TGCGCCAGCAGCCAAGATAGTGGTGTAGGGTACGCTGAAGCTTTCTTT; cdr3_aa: CASSQDSGVGYAEAFF
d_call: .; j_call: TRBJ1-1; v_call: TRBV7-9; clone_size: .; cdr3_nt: TGTGCCAGCAGCCTCGGACAGTGGGGGTCTGAAGCTTTCTTT; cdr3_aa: CASSLGQWGSEAFF
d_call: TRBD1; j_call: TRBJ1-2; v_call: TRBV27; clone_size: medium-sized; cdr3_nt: TGTGCCAGCAGTTTAGGACAGGTTATTTTCTATGGCTACACCTTC; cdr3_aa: CASSLGQVIFYGYTF
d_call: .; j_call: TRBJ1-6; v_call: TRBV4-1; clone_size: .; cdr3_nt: TGCGCCAGCAGCCCCGTCGGGGAGAATTCACCCCTCCACTTT; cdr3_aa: CASSPVGENSPLHF
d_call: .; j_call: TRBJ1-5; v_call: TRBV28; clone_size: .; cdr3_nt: TGTGCCAGCAGTGGTAGGACGAGGGGAGATCAGCCCCAGCATTTT; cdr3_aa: CASSGRTRGDQPQHF
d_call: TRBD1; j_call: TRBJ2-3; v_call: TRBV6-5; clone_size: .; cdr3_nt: TGTGCCAGCAGTTACGGACAGGCCAGGACCACAGATACGCAGTATTTT; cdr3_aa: CASSYGQARTTDTQYF
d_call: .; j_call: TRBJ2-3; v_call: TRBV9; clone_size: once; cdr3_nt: TGTGCCAGCAGCGTATCTGGGGAGGATACGCAGTATTTT; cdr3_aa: CASSVSGEDTQYF
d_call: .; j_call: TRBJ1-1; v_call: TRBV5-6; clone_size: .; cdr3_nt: TGTGCCAGCAGCTTCGCGGTTACTGAAGCTTTCTTT; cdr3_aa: CASSFAVTEAFF
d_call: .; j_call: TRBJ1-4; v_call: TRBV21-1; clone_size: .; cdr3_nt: TGTGCCAGCAGCAGCCTAGAATATCTCACAGGGGCAACTAATGAAAAACTGTTTTTT; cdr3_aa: CASSSLEYLTGATNEKLFF
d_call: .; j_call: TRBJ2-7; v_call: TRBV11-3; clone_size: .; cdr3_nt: TGTGCCAGCAGCTCCACAGGTAACGAGCAGTACTTC; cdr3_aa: CASSSTGNEQYF
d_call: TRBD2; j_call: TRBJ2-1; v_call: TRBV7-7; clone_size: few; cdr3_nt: TGTGCTAGCAGCTTGAGGACTAGCGGGGGCCGTAGCGTGGGGAATGAGCAGTTCTTC; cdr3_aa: CASSLRTSGGRSVGNEQFF
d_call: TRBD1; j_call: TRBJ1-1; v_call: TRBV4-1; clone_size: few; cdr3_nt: TGCGCCAGCAGCCAAGCCCCCTCGACAGGGTGGGACTACATGAACACTGAAGCTTTCTTT; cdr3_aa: CASSQAPSTGWDYMNTEAFF
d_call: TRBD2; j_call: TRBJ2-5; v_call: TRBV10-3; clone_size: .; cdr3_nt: TGTGCCATCAAGAGCGGGGGGGCCTTAGAGACCCAGTACTTC; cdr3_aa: CAIKSGGALETQYF
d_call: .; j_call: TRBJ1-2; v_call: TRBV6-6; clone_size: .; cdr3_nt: TGTGCCAGCAGTTACGTTAATGGGACACCGAGGGGCTACACCTTC; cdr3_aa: CASSYVNGTPRGYTF
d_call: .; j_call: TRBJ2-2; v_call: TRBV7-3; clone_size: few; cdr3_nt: TGTGCCAGCAGCTTAACCGGGGAGCTGTTTTTT; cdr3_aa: CASSLTGELFF
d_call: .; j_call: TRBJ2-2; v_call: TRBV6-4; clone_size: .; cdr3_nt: TGTGCCAGCAGTGAGGGACCCCCCCGAGCTGGGGAGCTGTTTTTT; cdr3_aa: CASSEGPPRAGELFF
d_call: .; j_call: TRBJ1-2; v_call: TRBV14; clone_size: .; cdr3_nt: TGTGCCAGCAGCCAATCCAGCGGACCGCTCTATGGCTACACCTTC; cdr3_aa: CASSQSSGPLYGYTF
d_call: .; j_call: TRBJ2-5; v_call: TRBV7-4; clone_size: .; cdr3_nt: TGTGCCAGCAGCTTGATCGGGGACGACAGGGAGGTACGGACCCAGTACTTC; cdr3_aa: CASSLIGDDREVRTQYF
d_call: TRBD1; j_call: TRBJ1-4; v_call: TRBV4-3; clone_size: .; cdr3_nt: TGCGCCAGCAGCCAAGATGGGACAGGGTATGGAGAAAAACTGTTTTTT; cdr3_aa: CASSQDGTGYGEKLFF
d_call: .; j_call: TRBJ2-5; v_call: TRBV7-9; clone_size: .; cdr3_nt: TGTGCCAGCAGCTTATGGTTAGAGACCCAGTACTTC; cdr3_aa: CASSLWLETQYF
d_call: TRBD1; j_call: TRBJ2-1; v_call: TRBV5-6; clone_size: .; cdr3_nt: TGTGCCAGCAGCCCTGGGACAGGGGAAAAGGGGCAGTTCTTC; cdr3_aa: CASSPGTGEKGQFF
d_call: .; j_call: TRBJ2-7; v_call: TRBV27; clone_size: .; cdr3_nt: TGTGCCAGCAGAACCGGGACACTTAACGAGCAGTACTTC; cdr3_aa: CASRTGTLNEQYF
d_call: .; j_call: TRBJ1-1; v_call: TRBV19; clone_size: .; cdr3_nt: TGTGCCAGTAGTATTGGGTGGACTGAAGCTTTCTTT; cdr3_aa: CASSIGWTEAFF
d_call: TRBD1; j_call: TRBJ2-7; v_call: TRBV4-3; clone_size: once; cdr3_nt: TGCGCCAGCAGCCAAGGTGGACAGGGGTGGTACGAGCAGTACTTC; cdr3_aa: CASSQGGQGWYEQYF
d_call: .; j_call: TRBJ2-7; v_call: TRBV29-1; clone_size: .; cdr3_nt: TGCAGCGTTGAAAGTGGGTCCTACGAGCAGTACTTC; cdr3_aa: CSVESGSYEQYF
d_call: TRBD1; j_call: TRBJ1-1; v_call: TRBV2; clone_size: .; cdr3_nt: TGTGCCAGCAGTGCACTAGACAGGGGACCCCCTGAAGCTTTCTTT; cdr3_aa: CASSALDRGPPEAFF
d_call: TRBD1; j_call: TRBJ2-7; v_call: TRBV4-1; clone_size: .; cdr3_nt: TGCGCCAGCAGCCAAGCTTCCGGACAGGCGTACGAGCAGTACTTC; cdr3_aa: CASSQASGQAYEQYF
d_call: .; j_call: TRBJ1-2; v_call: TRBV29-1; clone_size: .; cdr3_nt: TGCAGCGTTGGACAGGCTGGTAACTATGGCTACACCTTC; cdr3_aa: CSVGQAGNYGYTF
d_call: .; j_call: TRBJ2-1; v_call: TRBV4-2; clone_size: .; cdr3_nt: TGTGCCAGCAGCCAAGAGTACTCCTACAATGAGCAGTTCTTC; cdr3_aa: CASSQEYSYNEQFF
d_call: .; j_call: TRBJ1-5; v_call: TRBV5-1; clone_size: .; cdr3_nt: TGCGCCAGCAGCTTGGATGAGAATCAGCCCCAGCATTTT; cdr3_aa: CASSLDENQPQHF
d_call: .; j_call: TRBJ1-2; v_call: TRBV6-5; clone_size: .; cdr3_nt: TGTGCCAGCAGTTACTCGGCGCAGGTACTACATGGCTACACCTTC; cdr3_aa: CASSYSAQVLHGYTF
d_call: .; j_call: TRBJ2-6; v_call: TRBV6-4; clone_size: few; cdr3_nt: TGTGCCAGCTCCGCCTATTCTGGGGCCAACGTCCTGACTTTC; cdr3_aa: CASSAYSGANVLTF
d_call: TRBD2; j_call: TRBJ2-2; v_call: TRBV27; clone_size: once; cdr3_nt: TGTGCCAGCAGTTCCCCTGCTAGCGGGGGGACCGGGGAGCTGTTTTTT; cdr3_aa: CASSSPASGGTGELFF
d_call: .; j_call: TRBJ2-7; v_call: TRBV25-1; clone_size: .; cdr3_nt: TGTGCCAGCAGTGATGACAATAGCGGATTCTTCTACGAGCAGTACTTC; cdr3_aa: CASSDDNSGFFYEQYF
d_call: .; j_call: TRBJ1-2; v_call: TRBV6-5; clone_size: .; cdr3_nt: TGTGCCAGCAGGTCGGGGATCCTCTATGGCTACACCTTC; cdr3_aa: CASRSGILYGYTF
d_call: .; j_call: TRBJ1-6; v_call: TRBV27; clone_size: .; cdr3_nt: TGTGCCAGCAGTTTAATGCCAGATTATAATTCACCCCTCCACTTT; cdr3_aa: CASSLMPDYNSPLHF
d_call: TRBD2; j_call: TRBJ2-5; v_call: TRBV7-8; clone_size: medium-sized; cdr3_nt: TGTGCCAGCAGCCCATCGTTAGCGGGCCAAGAGACCCAGTACTTC; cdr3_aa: CASSPSLAGQETQYF
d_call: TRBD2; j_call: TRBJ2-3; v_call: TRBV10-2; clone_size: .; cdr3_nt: TGCGCCAGCATCCGGGGGGAAGTCTTCACAGATACGCAGTATTTT; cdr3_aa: CASIRGEVFTDTQYF
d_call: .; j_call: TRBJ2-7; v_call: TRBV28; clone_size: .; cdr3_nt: TGTGCCAGCAGTTTAGACGGTCCACTCTACGAGCAGTACTTC; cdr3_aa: CASSLDGPLYEQYF
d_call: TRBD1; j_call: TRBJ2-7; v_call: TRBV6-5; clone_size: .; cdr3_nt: TGTGCCAGCAGTTGGGGGACAGGAGGCTACGAGCAGTACTTC; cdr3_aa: CASSWGTGGYEQYF
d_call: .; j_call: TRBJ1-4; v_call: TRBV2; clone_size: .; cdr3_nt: TGTGCCAGCTCAGCAACTAATGAAAAACTGTTTTTT; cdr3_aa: CASSATNEKLFF
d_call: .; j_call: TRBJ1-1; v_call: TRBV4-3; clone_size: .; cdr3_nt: TGCGCCAGCAGCCAAGACACCCTACAGTGGCAGGGAGACACTGAAGCTTTCTTT; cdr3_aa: CASSQDTLQWQGDTEAFF